A selection of T cell receptor beta chains follows, all from one sample in a study of blood T cells in healthy people across ages. TCRdb reanalysed the 5' RACE reads using MiXCR and keeps one entry per CDR3 protein. The repertoire has about 1.5 million distinct CDR3 sequences, less than 45% of them found once; the top ten carry 4%. The source material was blood. These receptors were taken from a woman younger than 35 in good health. CDR3s include the opening cysteine and the closing phenylalanine or tryptophan. Each record gives: clone size, J gene, D gene, V gene, CDR3 protein, CDR3 DNA. A D gene is named only where the DNA matches it firmly. Only some rows state a clone size, as once, few, many or a class for expanded clones.

NA,TRBJ1-2,NA,TRBV5-1,CASSNLQGQRAYGYTF,TGCGCCAGCAGCAACCTACAGGGACAAAGGGCCTATGGCTACACCTTC
NA,TRBJ2-7,TRBD1,TRBV9,CASSPGTGIHEQYF,TGTGCCAGCAGCCCTGGGACAGGGATCCACGAGCAGTACTTC
NA,TRBJ2-2,NA,TRBV4-3,CASSQEGYLNTGELFF,TGCGCCAGCAGCCAAGAGGGGTATCTGAACACCGGGGAGCTGTTTTTT
NA,TRBJ2-1,NA,TRBV9,CASSGAANPNYNEQFF,TGTGCCAGCAGCGGAGCGGCTAACCCAAACTACAATGAGCAGTTCTTC
many,TRBJ2-7,NA,TRBV29-1,CSVEVPIGRVYEQYF,TGCAGCGTTGAAGTCCCTATCGGCAGGGTTTACGAGCAGTACTTC
NA,TRBJ1-2,TRBD1,TRBV12-3/TRBV12-4,CASSLAQGCGYTF,TGTGCCAGCAGTTTAGCACAGGGGTGCGGCTACACCTTC
NA,TRBJ2-4,NA,TRBV6-2/TRBV6-3,CASSWWGGQAKNIQYF,TGTGCCAGCAGTTGGTGGGGAGGCCAGGCCAAAAACATTCAGTACTTC
NA,TRBJ2-5,NA,TRBV11-2,CASSLEIRETQYF,TGTGCCAGCAGCTTGGAAATAAGGGAGACCCAGTACTTC
few,TRBJ2-3,TRBD2,TRBV28,CASSWGLAGESSTDTQYF,TGTGCCAGCAGTTGGGGACTAGCGGGAGAGTCCTCCACAGATACGCAGTATTTT
few,TRBJ2-3,TRBD2,TRBV4-3,CASSQDPRPRLAASTDTQYF,TGCGCCAGCAGCCAAGACCCCCGCCCCCGCCTAGCGGCTAGCACAGATACGCAGTATTTT
few,TRBJ1-4,NA,TRBV15,CATSRARRGEKLFF,TGTGCCACCAGCAGAGCCAGGCGGGGTGAAAAACTGTTTTTT
many,TRBJ1-2,NA,TRBV29-1,CSTWQVTNYGYTF,TGCAGCACATGGCAAGTGACTAACTATGGCTACACCTTC
NA,TRBJ2-7,NA,TRBV6-2/TRBV6-3,CAGCRDIGHEQYF,TGTGCCGGGTGTCGGGACATTGGCCACGAGCAGTACTTC
many,TRBJ1-2,NA,TRBV7-9,CASSLDLNYGYTF,TGTGCCAGCAGCTTAGACTTAAACTATGGCTACACCTTC
few,TRBJ2-7,NA,TRBV5-1,CASRLAGPSDEQYF,TGCGCCAGCAGATTGGCGGGTCCCTCGGACGAGCAGTACTTC